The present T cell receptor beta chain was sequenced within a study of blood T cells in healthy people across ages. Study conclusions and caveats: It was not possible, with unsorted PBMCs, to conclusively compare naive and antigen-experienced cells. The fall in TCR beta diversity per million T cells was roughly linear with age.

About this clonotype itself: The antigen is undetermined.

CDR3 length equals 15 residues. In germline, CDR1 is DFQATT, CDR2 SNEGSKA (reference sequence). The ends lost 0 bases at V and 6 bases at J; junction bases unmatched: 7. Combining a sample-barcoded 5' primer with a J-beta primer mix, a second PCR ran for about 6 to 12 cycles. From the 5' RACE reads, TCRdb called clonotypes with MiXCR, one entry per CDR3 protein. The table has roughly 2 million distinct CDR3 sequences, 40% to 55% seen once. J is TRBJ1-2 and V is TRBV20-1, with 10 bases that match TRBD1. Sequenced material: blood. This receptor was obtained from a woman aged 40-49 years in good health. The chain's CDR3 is CSAREPGTGVNGYTF. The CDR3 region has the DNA TGCAGTGCTAGAGAGCCCGGGACAGGGGTTAATGGCTACACCTTC.